This T cell receptor (beta chain) was documented in a study of cytomegalovirus exposure and HLA in healthy donors (dated by TCRdb to 2017 to 2019). Turning to the overall study: An earlier analysis of fewer than 750 of the donors reported around 280 Gb of sequence data and 95 million to 120 million unique TCR beta sequences obtained from 180 million or so T cells. An early release covering 500 to 750 HLA-typed donors comprised approximately 300 gigabases of sequencing data and tens of millions of unique TCR sequences. A later genetic analysis took genome-wide SNP genotypes for about three fifths of the 666 donors and used that subset as a discovery cohort. The study was designed to test whether signatures of past pathogen exposure could be identified by cataloging public T cell receptors. To study patterns of TCR occurrence, a later analysis re-analyzed previously published TCR beta repertoires from 550 to 800 donors and added high-resolution HLA genotyping. Besides the first cohort of 500 to 700 subjects, a separate validation cohort made up of some 110 different subjects was used. The later analysis used no new phenotypic data to find candidate immune exposures, relying instead on TCR beta sequences and their occurrence across donors. Of the 398 genotyped donors, roughly 80% fell in the genetic ancestry cluster associated with self-reported Caucasian donors. Typing coverage differed by locus: A, B, C, DRB1 and DQB1 were typed in about 629-640 donors, DQA1 in 522, DPA1 in around 610, and DPB1 in 450 to 490. Among 350 to 400 genotyped donors of the cohort, an average of roughly 240,000 unique TCR beta nucleotide sequences were sequenced per donor, roughly 18% of them non-productive. To predict cytomegalovirus infection status, the study combined high-throughput TCR immunosequencing, statistical association of individual TCRs with disease status, and machine learning. All discovery cohort repertoires had been generated on a single sequencing platform. Several DR-DQ haplotypes were treated as single units for association and clustering because of strong linkage in the cohort. Donor age, sex, ethnicity and CMV serostatus were compiled together with the repertoire data. HLA typing included class I and class II loci at four-digit resolution. The study used immunosequencing to profile the T cell repertoires of approximately 650 subjects and linked those repertoires to cytomegalovirus serostatus. An earlier analysis of 500 to 750 of the donors applied high-throughput TCR beta sequencing to assess whether each TCR beta V gene segment acted as functional or pseudogenic. Paper-wide results and their limitations: It was suggested by the authors that the approach could potentially be generalized to other disease states and immunological phenotypes. A later analysis reported that several top co-occurrence clusters appeared linked to parvovirus B19, influenza, CMV and Epstein-Barr virus. A later genetic analysis reported fewer N-insertions in productive TCRs among donors in an Asian-associated ancestry cluster than the roughly 640-donor mean. Cytomegalovirus status was reported to be diagnosed by the classifier with high specificity and sensitivity in both the original and validation cohorts. Specific HLA alleles were associated with 15,000 to 20,000 TCR beta sequences at a false discovery rate of 0.05 in a later analysis. Only TCR beta chains were sequenced in this cohort, and the absence of alpha or paired-chain data limited detectable features. Linkage disequilibrium might explain the correlated functional status among segregating V segments, but an unknown experimental factor could not be excluded. A later genetic analysis associated a missense DCLRE1C variant with V-gene and J-gene trimming of TCR beta chains, and an independent cohort replicated the association. A further reported finding was that TCR beta sequences accurately predicted the HLA-A and HLA-B alleles for most subjects in the first cohort. In an earlier analysis of some 550 of the donors, most TCR beta V segments were observed in productive rearrangements about 87% or about 30% of the time, broadly matching IMGT annotations. Some IMGT-functional V segments, including TRBV6-2 and TRBV6-3, could not be distinguished by the 87-base-pair reads and were therefore excluded. According to a later analysis, most CMV-associated TCR beta chains appeared to be HLA-restricted, and the HLA associations seemed to be driven largely by CMV exposure. When HLA alleles, especially DR and DQ, strongly co-occurred, TCR associations were difficult to assign to individual alleles. Because some donors lacked HLA typing at each locus, the association tests relied only on the typed subset. In a later analysis, the rate of TCR association differed among HLA loci, with DRB1 alleles having the most associated TCRs and HLA-C alleles having the fewest. CMV serostatus was the only immune exposure information available for the cohort. The presence/absence analyses assumed that sequencing depth was roughly uniform across donors, and that assumption may not be true. Because counts were too low, some 17 rarely observed V segments, including chromosome 9 orphons, were excluded from the earlier analysis of 587 of the donors. A few of the identified cytomegalovirus-associated TCR beta chains were confirmed in vitro to be specific for cytomegalovirus antigens. A group of highly shared sequence variants was considered likely to be a technical artifact of the sequencing pipeline. While some public TCRs were present in many individuals, most TCR sequences turned up only very rarely across donors. A total of 164 TCR beta chains were listed by the study as associated with cytomegalovirus. In a later analysis, HLA-associated TCR beta chains showed more clonal expansion and lower generation probabilities than non-associated chains that were equally common.

The library was obtained by the immunoSEQ multiplex PCR assay. For the multiplex PCR, a mixture combining 60 forward primers for TCR Vbeta segments and 13 reverse primers for TCR Jbeta segments was used. The CDR3 region of rearranged TCR beta genes was amplified from genomic DNA by a multiplex PCR assay. On the Illumina HiSeq System, the amplified TCR beta libraries were sequenced as 87-base-pair reads. The paper's data handling went like this. Across the 600 to 700 repertoires, a later analysis counted approximately 75 million unique TCR beta chains, about 10 million of which were shared by at least two donors. To remove PCR and sequencing errors, raw reads were error-corrected and collapsed into unique sequences using a nearest-neighbor algorithm that merged closely related sequences. V, D and J gene segments were assigned by aligning CDR3 sequences to IMGT reference sequences. Each retained sequence needed at least a six-nucleotide match to both a V gene segment and a J gene segment. A rearrangement was called productive if the CDR3 had no stop codons and remained in frame with V and J, and every other rearrangement was called non-productive. Following IMGT convention, CDR3 was defined as the stretch from the second conserved V-encoded cysteine to the conserved J-encoded phenylalanine. Sequences without an unambiguous match to a single V gene segment were excluded from the earlier analysis of 450 to 650 of the donors. In an earlier analysis of 587 of the donors, V segments were called functional above 56.7% productive rearrangements and were called segregating when the between-donor standard deviation exceeded 5%. To diagnose cytomegalovirus status from the catalog of TCR beta chain sequences, a statistical classification framework was built. In a later analysis, V and J genes were assigned by comparing TCR nucleotide sequences against IMGT/GENE-DB human TR gene sequences. The TCRdist pipeline was used in a later analysis to assign CDR3 sequences and most-parsimonious VDJ recombination scenarios. In a later analysis, every TCR beta chain was defined by the combination of its CDR3 amino acid sequence and its V-gene family, and reads without a unique V-gene family were dropped. As a way to deal with suspected cross-contamination and a sequencing artifact, a later analysis dropped approximately 590 nucleotide sequences that were highly shared and had low generation probability. For each public chain, a later analysis derived a clonal expansion index from normalized ranks of inferred template counts within each repertoire. In a later analysis, generation probabilities were computed using a VDJ recombination model fitted to out-of-frame rearrangements, and the results were checked against IGoR. In a later analysis, hypergeometric tests were used to score TCR-TCR, TCR-HLA and TCR-CMV co-occurrence, with a repertoire-size bias correction applied to TCR pairs. In a later analysis, false discovery rates were estimated by permuting HLA or CMV assignments 20 times. In a later analysis, co-occurring TCRs were grouped using DBSCAN, with TCRdist sequence similarity added in when clustering inside HLA-allele-positive subsets. Repertoires with fewer than 30,000 or more than 120,000 public chains, plus five repertoires with anomalous nucleotide sharing, were excluded from co-occurrence clustering. TCRdb mirrors the immuneACCESS table, restricted to in-frame sequences. Some clones are absent from its copies; in checked studies, under half trace to an unresolved V gene, and the reason for the others is unknown. V and J calls and clone size come straight from that table; D and trimming were deduced from the DNA. This sample lists some 87,000 clones; approximately 65% were detected once. 4.5% to 5.5% of the sample is taken by the ten largest.

The CDR3 runs 14 residues from the cysteine to the phenylalanine. CDR3 DNA only is kept here, 42 bases in frame from base 1. The cohort was made up of approximately 670 healthy bone marrow donors. At the time of sampling, every cohort member was nominally healthy, though immune exposures that went unrecorded were likely present. The donor tested CMV seropositive and was one of the 289 seropositive cohort members. A peripheral blood sample was collected from each donor, and TCR beta sequencing was performed on peripheral blood mononuclear cells. Genomic DNA extraction from the blood cell samples was performed with the Qiagen DNeasy Blood Extraction Kit. Remarks on this clone: Its cognate antigen has yet to be identified. No base quality information exists; no much larger clone differs at one position.

This clonotype was obtained from a woman in her 30s in good health and CMV-seropositive. The rearranged chain carries TRBV1 and TRBJ2-5; the table's D call TRBD2 went unverified against the DNA. TRBV1 has pseudogene status. The sequencing sample was made of PBMCs. The nucleotides are TGCACCAGCAGCCAGCGGGGGATACAAGAGACCCAGTACTTC. This encodes CTSSQRGIQETQYF.